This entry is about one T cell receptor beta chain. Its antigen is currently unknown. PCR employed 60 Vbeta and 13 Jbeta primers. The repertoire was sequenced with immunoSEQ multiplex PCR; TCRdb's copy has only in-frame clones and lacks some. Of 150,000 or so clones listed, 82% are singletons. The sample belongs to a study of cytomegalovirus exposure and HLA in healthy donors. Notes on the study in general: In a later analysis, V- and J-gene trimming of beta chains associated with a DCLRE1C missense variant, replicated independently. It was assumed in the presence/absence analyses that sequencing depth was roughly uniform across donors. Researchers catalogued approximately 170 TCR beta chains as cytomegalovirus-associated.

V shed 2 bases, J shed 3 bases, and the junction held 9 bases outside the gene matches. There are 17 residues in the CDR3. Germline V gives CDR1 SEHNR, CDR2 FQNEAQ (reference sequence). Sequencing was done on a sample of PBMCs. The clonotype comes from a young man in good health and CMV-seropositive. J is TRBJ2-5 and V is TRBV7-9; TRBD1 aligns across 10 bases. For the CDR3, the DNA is TGTGCCAGCAGCTTATTGGGTGGACAGGGGGTAAAAGAGACCCAGTACTTC. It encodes CASSLLGGQGVKETQYF.